Below, 31 T cell receptor beta chains from the same sample are listed, as sequenced in a study of blood T cell repertoires in COVID-19. The data were produced by immunoSEQ multiplex PCR, yet TCRdb's version contains in-frame clones alone and is incomplete. The table lists about 36,000 clones, 90% of them singletons, with around 25% in the top ten. The sequencing sample was made of peripheral blood. Receptor source: a man between 60 and 75 years old with active or convalescent COVID-19.

The chain links TRBV7-9 to TRBJ2-7; 7 nucleotides align to TRBD1. CDR3 length: 14 amino acids. V lost 5 bases to trimming and J lost 2 bases; unmatched junction nucleotides: 6. Per germline, CDR1 SEHNR and CDR2 FQNEAQ (reference sequence). CDR3 residues: CASSLRDSPYEQYF. For the CDR3, the DNA is TGTGCCAGCAGCCTCCGGGACAGTCCCTACGAGCAGTACTTC.

V gene TRBV7-9 combines with J gene TRBJ1-6; tentative D call: TRBD1 (5 bases). The CDR3 sequence is 12 residues long. Looked up from germline, CDR1 is SEHNR and CDR2 is FQNEAQ (reference sequence). V was trimmed by 4 bases and J by 13 bases, leaving 11 bases between them. The CDR3 region is CASSSRDLPLHF. CDR3 in DNA: TGTGCCAGCAGCTCCAGGGACTTGCCCCTCCACTTT.

V usage is TRBV28 and J usage is TRBJ2-7; possibly TRBD1 for D (6 bases). V was trimmed by 3 bases and J by 2 bases, leaving 14 bases between them. Per the germline V gene, CDR1 is MDHEN and CDR2 is SYDVKM. This CDR3 is built from 15 residues. Here the CDR3 reads CASSLSGQNPYEQYF. The CDR3 DNA reads as TGTGCCAGCAGTTTGTCAGGACAGAACCCCTACGAGCAGTACTTC. Filled out from reference TRBV28 and TRBJ2-7, the complete variable domain reads DVKVTQSSRYLVKRTGEKVFLECVQDMDHENMFWYRQDPGLGLRLIYFSYDVKMKEKGDIPEGYSVSREKKERFSLILESASTNQTSMYLCASSLSGQNPYEQYFGPGTRLTVT.

V usage is TRBV6-5 and J usage is TRBJ1-5; TRBD1 aligns across 7 bases. The trim removed 6 bases at V and 2 bases at J, leaving 7 bases unmatched. This CDR3 spans 15 amino acids. Germline V lookup: CDR1 MNHEY, CDR2 SVGAGI. CDR3 region: CASSSRGAGNQPQHF. CDR3 sequence (DNA): TGTGCCAGCAGCTCCAGGGGGGCTGGCAATCAGCCCCAGCATTTT.

With respect to this clone: One end of the junction varies from germline; a read error may be responsible. J is TRBJ2-3 and V is TRBV7-7; 9 nucleotides agree with TRBD1. This CDR3 has 16 amino acids. Germline V gives CDR1 SSHAT, CDR2 FNYEAQ (reference sequence). The CDR3 loop reads CASSLGRQGVADTQYF. The CDR3, as DNA: TGTGCTAGCAGCTTGGGGAGACAGGGGGTGGCAGATACGCAGTATTTT.

This sequence joins TRBV18 and TRBJ2-7; 9 positions agree with TRBD2. Germline V lookup: CDR1 KGHSH, CDR2 LQKENI. Germline trimming cut 3 bases from V and 3 bases from J; bases unmatched to any gene: 18. The CDR3 has 19 residues. The CDR3 coding sequence is TGTGCCAGCTCACCGGGTTTAGATAGCGGGAGTCAGTTGGGCTACGAGCAGTACTTC. It yields the protein CASSPGLDSGSQLGYEQYF.

In the case of this clone: One end of the junction varies from germline; a read error may be responsible. V and J are TRBV2 and TRBJ1-5, with D possibly being TRBD1 (5 bases). The CDR3 sequence is 15 residues long. Germline V gene lookup returns CDR1 SNHLY and CDR2 FYNNEI. CDR3 sequence: CASSGSASKNQPQGF. The CDR3 bases are TGTGCCAGCAGTGGGTCGGCATCCAAAAATCAGCCCCAGGGTTTT.

The chain carries TRBV4-1 and TRBJ1-3, with TRBD1 matching 8 bases. V was clipped by 6 bases and J by 2 bases; unmatched bases: 12. The CDR3 is 17 residues long. Germline CDR1 and CDR2: MGHRA and YSYEKL. CDR3 DNA sequence: TGCGCCAGCAGTCTTAACACCCTACAGGGGGCTGGAAACACCATATATTTT. This gives the protein CASSLNTLQGAGNTIYF.

The rearrangement links TRBV19 to TRBJ2-3; a weak D match, TRBD2 (6 bases). Germline loops: CDR1 LNHDA, CDR2 SQIVND (reference sequence). CDR3 size: 16 residues. V lost 3 bases to trimming and J lost 2 bases, with 15 bases between them. In DNA, the CDR3 is TGTGCCAGTAGTATGACGGGCGGGAAAAACACAGATACGCAGTATTTT. The encoded protein is CASSMTGGKNTDTQYF.

J is TRBJ1-2 and V is TRBV5-6, with 9 bases aligning to TRBD1. CDR3 length: 14 amino acids. Germline V gives CDR1 SGHDT, CDR2 YYEEEE. V lost 4 bases, J lost 4 bases, and 5 bases stayed unmatched. CDR3 region: CASSLTGGIYGYTF. CDR3 coding DNA: TGTGCCAGCAGCCTGACAGGGGGGATCTATGGCTACACCTTC. Full variable domain (outside the CDR3, taken from reference TRBV5-6 and TRBJ1-2): DAGVTQSPTHLIKTRGQQVTLRCSPKSGHDTVSWYQQALGQGPQFIFQYYEEEERQRGNFPDRFSGHQFPNYSSELNVNALLLGDSALYLCASSLTGGIYGYTFGSGTRLTVV.

The chain is built from TRBV5-6 and TRBJ2-3; the match to TRBD2 covers 10 bases. Germline V lookup: CDR1 SGHDT, CDR2 YYEEEE. The V gene end was trimmed by 4 bases and the J gene end by 3 bases; junction bases not matched to a gene: 8. The CDR3 consists of 16 residues. The CDR3 protein is CASSLQLAGITDTQYF. The CDR3 DNA follows: TGTGCCAGCAGCCTACAACTAGCGGGGATAACAGATACGCAGTATTTT.

This clone was counted a few times. The chain links TRBV9 to TRBJ2-1, with unresolved D. The CDR3 length is 15 residues. Germline CDR1 reads SGDLS; CDR2 reads YYNGEE. Trimming removed 3 bases at V and 0 bases at J, with 10 bases between. CDR3 bases: TGTGCCAGCAGCGCAGACATGAGCTCCTACAATGAGCAGTTCTTC. It specifies CASSADMSSYNEQFF. The entire variable domain, with the rest obtained from reference TRBV9 and TRBJ2-1, is as follows: DSGVTQTPKHLITATGQRVTLRCSPRSGDLSVYWYQQSLDQGLQFLIQYYNGEERAKGNILERFSAQQFPDLHSELNLSSLELGDSALYFCASSADMSSYNEQFFGPGTRLTVL.

V and J are TRBV5-1 and TRBJ2-1, with 13 bases matching TRBD2. V shed 4 bases and J 12 bases; nucleotides not matched to a gene: 13. Germline V gene sequence: CDR1 SGHRS, CDR2 YFSETQ. This CDR3 is built from 16 residues. CDR3 coding DNA: TGCGCCAGCAGCACCCGGACTAGCGGGAGTTATCATGGGCAGTTCTTC. This gives the protein CASSTRTSGSYHGQFF.

The V call is TRBV14, the J call TRBJ1-1, with D possibly being TRBD1 (5 bases). Germline CDR1 and CDR2: SGHDN and FVKESK. This CDR3 region has 13 residues. Trimming removed 3 bases from V and 3 bases from J, with 8 bases in between. CDR3 protein: CASSQGQYTEAFF. The CDR3 nucleotides read TGTGCCAGCAGCCAGGGGCAGTACACTGAAGCTTTCTTT.

The chain recombines TRBV5-4 with TRBJ1-6; 7 nucleotides agree with TRBD1. This CDR3 region has 14 residues. Per germline, CDR1 SGHNT and CDR2 YYREEE (reference sequence). V shed 4 bases, J shed 8 bases, and the junction held 6 bases outside the gene matches. CDR3 in amino acids: CASSTWDRDSPLHF. CDR3 in DNA: TGTGCCAGCAGCACCTGGGACAGAGATTCACCCCTCCACTTT.

The chain recombines TRBV5-1 with TRBJ2-7, with 11 bases that match TRBD2. V was pared by 4 bases and J by 4 bases, with 7 bases of the junction left unmatched. Germline values: CDR1 SGHRS, CDR2 YFSETQ. There are 15 residues in the CDR3. CDR3 DNA sequence: TGCGCCAGCAGCCGGGTAGCGGGAGGGCGGTACGAGCAGTACTTC. This encodes CASSRVAGGRYEQYF.

This chain connects TRBV11-3 to TRBJ2-2, with 7 bases that match TRBD2. The CDR3 totals 16 residues. The J segment lost 0 bases and the V segment lost 2 bases, leaving 3 bases of the junction unmatched. CDR1 is SGHNT, CDR2 YENEEA, per germline. The CDR3 protein is CASSLFAGANTGELFF. The CDR3 DNA sequence: TGTGCCAGCAGCTTATTTGCGGGGGCGAACACCGGGGAGCTGTTTTTT.

This clone was recorded once. A read error may produce the germline difference seen at one junction end. The chain combines TRBV19 with TRBJ2-7; 8 bases agree with TRBD1. This CDR3 contains 13 residues. Germline V gene data show CDR1 as LNHDA and CDR2 as SQIVND (reference sequence). CDR3 sequence (DNA): TGTGCCAGTAGTTCCGGGACAGGCGTTTTGTTGGACTTC. This translates into CASSSGTGVLLDF.

The V and J genes are TRBV2 and TRBJ2-5; TRBD2 matches at 9 bases. From germline, CDR1 is SNHLY and CDR2 FYNNEI. Germline trimming cut 6 bases from V and 4 bases from J; bases unmatched to any gene: 9. This CDR3 contains 15 residues. Here the CDR3 DNA reads TGTGCCAGCAGCACCCAGACAGCGGGAGGAGAGACCCAGTACTTC. Amino acids: CASSTQTAGGETQYF.

This clone was found once. The chain has TRBV7-9 and TRBJ2-7; TRBD2 matches at 9 bases. The CDR3 runs 17 residues. The ends lost 6 bases at V and 2 bases at J; junction bases unmatched: 14. Per germline, CDR1 SEHNR and CDR2 FQNEAQ (reference sequence). CDR3: CASRKTTGTSRTYEQYF. In DNA form, the CDR3 reads TGTGCCAGCAGAAAAACAACCGGGACTAGCAGGACCTACGAGCAGTACTTC.

The CDR3 DNA is TGTGCCAGCAGCTCGCAGGACAGGGGGATCTACGAGCAGTACTTC. It encodes CASSSQDRGIYEQYF. The V call is TRBV7-9, the J call TRBJ2-7, with TRBD1 matching 10 bases. CDR3 length: 15 amino acids. The germline V gene has CDR1 SEHNR and CDR2 FQNEAQ (reference sequence). V shed 4 bases and J 3 bases; nucleotides not matched to a gene: 6.

This clone is labeled as medium-sized. The chain couples TRBV28 to TRBJ2-6, with 7 bases matching TRBD1. This CDR3 region has 18 residues. Germline V lookup: CDR1 MDHEN, CDR2 SYDVKM. V gave up 0 bases and J gave up 10 bases; unmatched junction bases: 15. CDR3 nucleotide sequence: TGTGCCAGCAGTTTATGGCCTTCAACAGGGGCTGGTGGGAACGTCCTGACTTTC. It specifies CASSLWPSTGAGGNVLTF.

The J gene is TRBJ2-6, the V gene TRBV5-6; TRBD1 aligns across 8 bases. Germline CDR1 and CDR2: SGHDT and YYEEEE. After removal of 0 bases from V and 2 bases from J, the junction contained 4 bases not matched to a gene. The CDR3 runs to 17 residues. The CDR3 DNA reads TGTGCCAGCAGCTTGGTTCAGGGGGCGACTGGGGCCAACGTCCTGACTTTC. Its protein product is CASSLVQGATGANVLTF.

The chain employs TRBV30 and TRBJ2-7; D is unclear. Germline lookup yields CDR1 GTSNPN and CDR2 SVGIG (reference sequence). V shed 0 bases and J shed 5 bases, with 14 bases lying between them. The CDR3 is made up of 14 amino acids. The CDR3 loop reads CAWSVAVLINEQYF. For the CDR3, the DNA is TGTGCCTGGAGTGTGGCAGTCTTGATCAACGAGCAGTACTTC.

The chain carries TRBV29-1 and TRBJ2-3, with 8 bases aligning to TRBD1. The CDR3 is 13 residues long. Trimming at V came to 3 bases and at J to 3 bases, leaving 2 bases not matched to a gene. From germline, CDR1 is SQVTM and CDR2 ANQGSEA. This CDR3 reads CSVDWTGTDTQYF. DNA for the CDR3: TGCAGCGTTGACTGGACAGGGACAGATACGCAGTATTTT.

The chain combines TRBV27 with TRBJ2-5, with 11 bases lining up with TRBD2. The CDR3 has 16 amino acids. Germline values: CDR1 MNHEY, CDR2 SMNVEV (reference sequence). The junction had 14 bases not matched to a gene; V was cut back by 7 bases and J by 7 bases. CDR3 bases: TGTGCCAGCAAATATAGCGGGAGGGGAATCGGGGGGACCCAGTACTTC. Translating it yields CASKYSGRGIGGTQYF.

The rearrangement joins TRBV5-1 to TRBJ2-6; TRBD1 is a possible D gene (5 bases). This CDR3 comprises 19 residues. Germline lookup yields CDR1 SGHRS and CDR2 YFSETQ. The germline V and J ends were trimmed by 4 bases and 0 bases, with 20 bases remaining between them. CDR3 DNA sequence: TGCGCCAGCAGCCCCCTCTCAGGGTTTTCGCGCTCTGGGGCCAACGTCCTGACTTTC. Translated, it gives CASSPLSGFSRSGANVLTF.

The chain links TRBV5-1 to TRBJ1-3; D is possibly TRBD1 (5 bases). Germline V gene sequence: CDR1 SGHRS, CDR2 YFSETQ. The CDR3 spans 16 residues. With 5 bases removed from V and 0 bases from J, the gap between germline ends came to 15 bases. The CDR3 DNA reads TGCGCCAGCAGTAGTGGACCCCAGGGCTCTGGAAACACCATATATTTT. Protein: CASSSGPQGSGNTIYF. The full variable domain, its missing parts supplied by reference TRBV5-1 and TRBJ1-3, is KAGVTQTPRYLIKTRGQQVTLSCSPISGHRSVSWYQQTPGQGLQFLFEYFSETQRNKGNFPGRFSGRQFSNSRSEMNVSTLELGDSALYLCASSSGPQGSGNTIYFGEGSWLTVV.

CDR3 region: CASRPTGDGYTF. As DNA, the CDR3 is TGTGCCAGCCGACCAACAGGGGACGGCTACACCTTC. This rearrangement joins TRBV28 to TRBJ1-2; 7 positions agree with TRBD1. Trimming cost V 8 bases and J 8 bases; bases outside gene matches: 8. CDR3 length equals 12 residues. Germline V gene lookup returns CDR1 MDHEN and CDR2 SYDVKM.

The gene calls are TRBV28 and TRBJ1-2; no definite D call. Germline V gives CDR1 MDHEN, CDR2 SYDVKM. This CDR3 is 14 amino acids long. V lost 5 bases to trimming and J lost 4 bases, with 14 bases between them. Here the CDR3 reads CASSALPRIYGYTF. In DNA, the CDR3 is TGTGCCAGCAGTGCGCTACCTCGCATCTATGGCTACACCTTC.

The chain employs TRBV2 and TRBJ2-1; 7 bases agree with TRBD1. The CDR3 covers 14 residues. Trimming at V came to 6 bases and at J to 4 bases, leaving 6 bases not matched to a gene. CDR1 is SNHLY, CDR2 FYNNEI, per germline. CDR3 bases: TGTGCCAGCAGCAAGGGACAGAAGTACAATGAGCAGTTCTTC. Amino acids: CASSKGQKYNEQFF.